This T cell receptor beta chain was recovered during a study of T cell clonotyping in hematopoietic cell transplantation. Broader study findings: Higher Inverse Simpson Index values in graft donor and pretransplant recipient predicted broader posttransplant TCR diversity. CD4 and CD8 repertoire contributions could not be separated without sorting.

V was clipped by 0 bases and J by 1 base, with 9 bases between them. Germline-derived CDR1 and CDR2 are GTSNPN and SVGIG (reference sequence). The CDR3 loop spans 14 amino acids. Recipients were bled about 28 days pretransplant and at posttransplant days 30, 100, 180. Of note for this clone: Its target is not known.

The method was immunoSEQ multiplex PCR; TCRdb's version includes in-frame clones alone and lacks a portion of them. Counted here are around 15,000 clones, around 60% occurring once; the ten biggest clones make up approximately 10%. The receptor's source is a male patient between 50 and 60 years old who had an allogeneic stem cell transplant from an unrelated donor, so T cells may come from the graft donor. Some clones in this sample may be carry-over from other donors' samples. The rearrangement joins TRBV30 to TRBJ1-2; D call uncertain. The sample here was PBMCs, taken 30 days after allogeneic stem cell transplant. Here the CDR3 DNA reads TGTGCCTGGAGTGTACTCAGGATTAACTATGGCTACACCTTC. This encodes CAWSVLRINYGYTF.